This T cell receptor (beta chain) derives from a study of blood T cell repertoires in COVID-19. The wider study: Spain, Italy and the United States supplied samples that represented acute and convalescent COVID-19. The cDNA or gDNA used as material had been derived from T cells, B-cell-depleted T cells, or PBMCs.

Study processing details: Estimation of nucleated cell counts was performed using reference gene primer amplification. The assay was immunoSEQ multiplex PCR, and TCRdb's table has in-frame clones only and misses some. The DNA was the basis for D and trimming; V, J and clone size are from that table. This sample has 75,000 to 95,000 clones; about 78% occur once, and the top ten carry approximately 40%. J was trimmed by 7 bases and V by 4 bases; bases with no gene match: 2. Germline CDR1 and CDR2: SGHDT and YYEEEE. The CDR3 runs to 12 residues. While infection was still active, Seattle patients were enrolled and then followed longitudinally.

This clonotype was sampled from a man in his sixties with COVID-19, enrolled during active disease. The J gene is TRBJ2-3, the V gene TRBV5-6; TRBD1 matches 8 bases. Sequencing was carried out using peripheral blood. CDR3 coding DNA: TGTGCCAGCAGCAACAGGGGGTATACGCAGTATTTT. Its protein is CASSNRGYTQYF. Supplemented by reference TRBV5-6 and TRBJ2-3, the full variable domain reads DAGVTQSPTHLIKTRGQQVTLRCSPKSGHDTVSWYQQALGQGPQFIFQYYEEEERQRGNFPDRFSGHQFPNYSSELNVNALLLGDSALYLCASSNRGYTQYFGPGTRLTVL.